One sample yielded the 18 T cell receptor beta chains listed below, sequenced in a study of T cell responses to AZD1222 COVID-19 vaccine. Using immunoSEQ multiplex PCR, the repertoire was profiled, and TCRdb retains in-frame clones only, with some absent. The table lists about 150,000 clones, approximately 90% of them singletons, with about 2.8% in the top ten. The sample consisted of peripheral blood, taken on day 0 of AZD1222 vaccination. The source is an adult in good health.

This chain links TRBV5-5 with TRBJ1-6; weak D call: TRBD1 (5 bases). Germline values: CDR1 SGHKS, CDR2 YYEKEE (reference sequence). The V and J ends lost 2 bases and 10 bases respectively, with 16 bases between them. This CDR3 has 15 residues. The CDR3: CASSFRSQGDSPLHF. In nucleotides, the CDR3 is TGTGCCAGCAGCTTTCGGTCGCAGGGAGACTCACCCCTCCACTTT.

V gene TRBV5-5 combines with J gene TRBJ2-2; 7 nucleotides line up with TRBD1. CDR3 length: 16 amino acids. V shed 1 base and J 0 bases; nucleotides not matched to a gene: 3. Germline CDR1 SGHKS, CDR2 YYEKEE (reference sequence). CDR3 DNA: TGTGCCAGCAGCTTGAAGGGGGCTACGAACACCGGGGAGCTGTTTTTT. Its protein is CASSLKGATNTGELFF.

The rearrangement uses TRBV5-3 and TRBJ2-1; TRBD2 matches 8 bases. TRBV5-3 is labeled an ORF, and its function is uncertain. CDR3 length equals 16 residues. Trimming removed 4 bases from V and 0 bases from J; junction bases left unmatched: 6. The CDR3 spells CARSPGGRSSYNEQFF. DNA for the CDR3: TGTGCCAGAAGCCCGGGGGGGCGGAGCTCCTACAATGAGCAGTTCTTC.

V and J are TRBV30 and TRBJ1-5; 7 bases line up with TRBD1. Germline V gene sequence: CDR1 GTSNPN, CDR2 SVGIG (reference sequence). This CDR3 region has 14 residues. Trimming cost V 1 base and J 9 bases; bases outside gene matches: 9. DNA for the CDR3: TGTGCCTGGAGTGGGGACAGCTACTACGGGCCCCAGCATTTT. It specifies CAWSGDSYYGPQHF.

The chain combines TRBV7-3 with TRBJ1-1, with TRBD1 identical over 7 bases. J gave up 2 bases and V 1 base, and 7 bases lay outside the gene matches. The germline CDR1 and CDR2 sequences are SGHTA and FQGTGA. The CDR3 has 16 residues. The CDR3 loop reads CASSLKGGGLNTEAFF. For the CDR3, the DNA is TGTGCCAGCAGCTTAAAAGGGGGCGGCCTCAACACTGAAGCTTTCTTT.

The V and J genes are TRBV7-2 and TRBJ2-2; tentatively, D is TRBD2 (6 bases). The V and J ends lost 4 bases and 1 base respectively, with 19 bases between them. CDR1 is SGHTA and CDR2 is FQGNSA in the germline V gene. This CDR3 comprises 18 residues. The CDR3 nucleotides are TGTGCCAGCAGCTACCCGGCCGGGACTTTAAGGAACACCGGGGAGCTGTTTTTT. The encoded protein is CASSYPAGTLRNTGELFF. The full variable domain, completed using reference TRBV7-2 and TRBJ2-2, is GAGVSQSPSNKVTEKGKDVELRCDPISGHTALYWYRQSLGQGLEFLIYFQGNSAPDKSGLPSDRFSAERTGGSVSTLTIQRTQQEDSAVYLCASSYPAGTLRNTGELFFGEGSRLTVL.

This chain joins TRBV9 and TRBJ1-5; possible D gene TRBD1, 6 bases. This CDR3 has 14 residues. Germline-derived CDR1 and CDR2 are SGDLS and YYNGEE. V lost 2 bases to trimming and J lost 6 bases, with 12 bases between them. The CDR3 sequence: CASSVGGGGQPQHF. CDR3 in DNA: TGTGCCAGCAGCGTGGGAGGGGGTGGTCAGCCCCAGCATTTT. The full variable domain, rest sourced from reference TRBV9 and TRBJ1-5, is DSGVTQTPKHLITATGQRVTLRCSPRSGDLSVYWYQQSLDQGLQFLIQYYNGEERAKGNILERFSAQQFPDLHSELNLSSLELGDSALYFCASSVGGGGQPQHFGDGTRLSIL.

The V gene is TRBV12-3 or TRBV12-4, the J gene TRBJ1-1; D not resolved. The CDR3 extends over 13 amino acids. With 3 bases removed from V and 4 bases from J, the gap between germline ends came to 9 bases. CDR3 sequence (DNA): TGTGCCAGCAGTTTCTGGGGAGGCACTGAAGCTTTCTTT. Translated, it gives CASSFWGGTEAFF.

The V gene is TRBV5-8, the J gene TRBJ2-3; 7 bases align to TRBD1. Germline V CDR1 and CDR2: SGHTS, YDEGEE. The CDR3 spans 13 residues. V lost 5 bases and J lost 3; bases outside the gene matches: 3. For the CDR3, the DNA is TGTGCCAGCAGGCGGACAGGTACAGATACGCAGTATTTT. This translates into CASRRTGTDTQYF.

The V and J genes are TRBV3-1 (or the pseudogene TRBV3-2) and TRBJ1-3; D ambiguous. V dropped 5 bases and J dropped 0 bases, with 14 bases sitting between them. Looked up from germline, CDR1 is LGHDT and CDR2 is YNNKEL (reference sequence). The CDR3 covers 16 residues. CDR3 sequence: CASSGQRGFSGNTIYF. CDR3 DNA: TGTGCCAGCAGCGGGCAGCGGGGTTTCTCTGGAAACACCATATATTTT.

The rearrangement joins TRBV18 to TRBJ1-3; 11 bases fit TRBD1. J gave up 0 bases and V 5 bases, and 3 bases lay outside the gene matches. CDR1 and CDR2 from the germline V gene are KGHSH and LQKENI. The CDR3 has 16 residues. DNA of the CDR3: TGTGCCAGCTCAATCGGACAGGGGGCCTCTGGAAACACCATATATTTT. Its translation: CASSIGQGASGNTIYF.

The chain is built from TRBV20-1 and TRBJ2-5; D unclear. The CDR3 has 12 residues. Germline CDR1 is DFQATT and CDR2 is SNEGSKA (reference sequence). Deletions cut 3 bases from V and 4 bases from J, with 9 bases between. CDR3 in amino acids: CSASLRGETQYF. CDR3 nucleotides: TGCAGTGCTAGTTTAAGAGGAGAGACCCAGTACTTC.

The chain has TRBV11-2 and TRBJ2-3; D is perhaps TRBD2 (7 bases). Deletions cut 3 bases from V and 9 bases from J, with 16 bases between. Germline V gives CDR1 SGHAT, CDR2 FQNNGV. CDR3 size: 14 residues. The CDR3 region is CASSFPGGVVTQYF. For the CDR3, the DNA is TGTGCCAGCAGCTTCCCGGGGGGCGTCGTGACGCAGTATTTT.

This sequence joins TRBV5-1 and TRBJ2-7; TRBD2 matches 8 bases. The CDR3 contains 14 residues. Germline CDR1 and CDR2: SGHRS and YFSETQ. V lost 4 bases, J lost 3 bases, and 6 bases stayed unmatched. The CDR3 protein is CASSVGGAGYEQYF. CDR3 DNA sequence: TGCGCCAGCAGCGTCGGGGGGGCCGGCTACGAGCAGTACTTC.

The chain couples TRBV27 to TRBJ1-4; D may be TRBD1 (6 bases). Germline V gene sequence: CDR1 MNHEY, CDR2 SMNVEV (reference sequence). The ends were cut back, 5 bases at V and 8 bases at J, with 15 bases in the middle. This CDR3 is built from 14 residues. CDR3 sequence reads: CASSTTGLREKLFF. As DNA, the CDR3 is TGTGCCAGCAGTACAACAGGGTTGCGAGAAAAACTGTTTTTT.

This chain links TRBV3-1 (or the pseudogene TRBV3-2) with TRBJ1-2; no clear D. This CDR3 contains 16 residues. Trimming pared 4 bases from V and 7 bases from J, leaving 22 bases between. CDR1 is LGHDT and CDR2 is YNNKEL in the germline V gene (reference sequence). CDR3 in DNA: TGTGCCAGCAGCCCCAATCCCGTAGGACGTGTTGGTGGCTACACCTTC. The encoded protein is CASSPNPVGRVGGYTF.

Details on this clone: Within the sample, other DNA sequences also encode this same CDR3. The chain employs TRBV13 and TRBJ2-3, with D possibly TRBD2 on 5 matching bases. Per germline, CDR1 PRHDT and CDR2 FYEKMQ (reference sequence). Trimming removed 3 bases at V and 2 bases at J, with 12 bases between. There are 15 residues in the CDR3. CDR3 amino acids: CASSLAGLSTDTQYF. The CDR3 region has the DNA TGTGCCAGCAGCTTGGCGGGCCTATCCACAGATACGCAGTATTTT.

This clone was seen once. The rearrangement links TRBV7-2 to TRBJ1-1, with D perhaps matching TRBD1 (5 bases). Germline V gene data show CDR1 as SGHTA and CDR2 as FQGNSA. V was clipped by 5 bases and J by 1 base, with 8 bases between them. The CDR3 runs 13 residues. The CDR3 nucleotides read TGTGCCAGCAGCATCCAGGGGAACACTGAAGCTTTCTTT. This gives the protein CASSIQGNTEAFF.